One sample yielded the 21 T cell receptor beta chains listed below, sequenced in a study of identical twins. TCRdb reprocessed the 5' RACE reads via MiXCR and lists one record per CDR3 protein. The sample yields around 510,000 distinct CDR3 sequences, 14% seen once. These same data were also listed under a study on yellow fever vaccine responses in identical twins.

Material: CD4+ T cells sorted from blood. The receptor source for this set is a woman between 18 and 30 years old in good health.

This clonotype was counted ten times or more. V gene TRBV4-3 combines with J gene TRBJ2-7, with TRBD2 as a possible D gene (5 bases). Trimming cost V 1 base and J 2 bases, with 15 bases left between them. The CDR3 totals 16 residues. Germline V gene lookup returns CDR1 LGHNA and CDR2 YSLEER. In DNA form, the CDR3 reads TGCGCCAGCAGCCAAGGCCTCGGGAAGGGAACCTACGAGCAGTACTTC. Amino acid sequence: CASSQGLGKGTYEQYF.

The table lists this clonotype with a few counts. The chain joins TRBV7-2 to TRBJ2-1, with D perhaps TRBD1 or TRBD2 (7 bases each). CDR3 size: 14 residues. Trimming pared 4 bases from V and 7 bases from J, leaving 14 bases between. CDR1 and CDR2 (germline): SGHTA, FQGNSA. The CDR3 DNA sequence: TGTGCCAGCAGCTCCCAGGGGGGGCGGAATGAGCAGTTCTTC. Its protein product is CASSSQGGRNEQFF.

This clonotype was picked up a small number of times. This chain links TRBV11-2 with TRBJ2-5, with TRBD2 matching 10 bases. Trimming took 5 bases from V and 2 from J; bases not matched to a gene: 11. The CDR3 runs 17 residues. CDR1 is SGHAT and CDR2 is FQNNGV in the germline V gene. The CDR3 spells CASSRTRTSGYQETQYF. CDR3 DNA sequence: TGTGCCAGCAGCCGTACTCGGACTAGCGGCTATCAAGAGACCCAGTACTTC. Filled out from reference TRBV11-2 and TRBJ2-5, the complete variable domain reads EAGVAQSPRYKIIEKRQSVAFWCNPISGHATLYWYQQILGQGPKLLIQFQNNGVVDDSQLPKDRFSAERLKGVDSTLKIQPAKLEDSAVYLCASSRTRTSGYQETQYFGPGTRLLVL.

The chain is built from TRBV19 and TRBJ2-1, with D possibly matching TRBD1 (6 bases). This CDR3 is built from 14 residues. Germline V lookup: CDR1 LNHDA, CDR2 SQIVND (reference sequence). V gave up 6 bases and J gave up 6 bases, with 15 bases separating them. This chain's CDR3 is CASRLDRWGNEQFF. The CDR3 bases are TGTGCCAGTAGATTAGACAGGTGGGGCAATGAGCAGTTCTTC.

This chain connects TRBV10-2 to TRBJ2-3; TRBD2 agrees at 15 bases. The CDR3 is made up of 22 amino acids. V lost 0 bases, J lost 0 bases, and 13 bases stayed unmatched. The V gene's germline CDR1 is WSHSY and CDR2 SAAADI. The CDR3 DNA is TGCGCCAGCAGTGAGTCGCCACTCGGACTAGCGGGGGGGAGAACTAGCACAGATACGCAGTATTTT. Translating it yields CASSESPLGLAGGRTSTDTQYF.

This clonotype was found a few times. The chain links TRBV12-3 or TRBV12-4 to TRBJ2-5, with 11 bases fitting TRBD1. The junction had 7 bases not matched to a gene; V was cut back by 5 bases and J by 5 bases. The CDR3 has 15 amino acids. The CDR3: CASSPRDRGLETQYF. In nucleotides, the CDR3 is TGTGCCAGCAGTCCGCGGGACAGGGGGTTGGAGACCCAGTACTTC.

This clonotype has a handful of counts. This chain connects TRBV28 to TRBJ2-7, with 10 bases aligning to TRBD2. V was pared by 8 bases and J by 1 base, with 11 bases of the junction left unmatched. CDR3 length equals 16 residues. Germline CDR1 reads MDHEN; CDR2 reads SYDVKM. The CDR3 bases are TGTGCCAGCCTATCTGATACGGGACTAGCGTCCTACGAGCAGTACTTC. It translates to CASLSDTGLASYEQYF.

V usage is TRBV3-1 and J usage is TRBJ1-2, with D possibly TRBD1 on 5 matching bases. CDR3 length: 14 residues. The ends were cut back, 4 bases at V and 1 base at J, with 10 bases in the middle. The germline gives CDR1 LGHDT, CDR2 YNNKEL (reference sequence). The CDR3, as DNA: TGTGCCAGCAGCCCCCAGGGACGTAACTATGGCTACACCTTC. Its protein is CASSPQGRNYGYTF.

Only a few counts were recorded for this clonotype. This chain links TRBV29-1 with TRBJ2-2; perhaps TRBD2 as D (6 bases). V shed 6 bases and J shed 4 bases, with 9 bases lying between them. Germline CDR1 is SQVTM and CDR2 is ANQGSEA. The CDR3 totals 12 residues. CDR3 protein: CSVATSTGELFF. The CDR3 coding sequence is TGCAGCGTCGCGACTAGCACCGGGGAGCTGTTTTTT.

This clonotype has a handful of counts. V usage is TRBV12-3 or TRBV12-4 and J usage is TRBJ1-2; 7 bases line up with TRBD1. V was clipped by 6 bases and J by 7 bases; unmatched bases: 5. This CDR3 has 12 residues. The CDR3 bases are TGTGCCAGCAGGAGACAGGGATTTGGCTACACCTTC. Translating it yields CASRRQGFGYTF.

This chain links TRBV24-1 with TRBJ2-5; tentatively, D is TRBD2 (5 bases). The CDR3 loop spans 15 amino acids. V lost 4 bases and J lost 5, with 16 bases in between. Germline CDR1 reads KGHDR; CDR2 reads SFDVKD. The DNA for the CDR3 is TGTGCCACCAGTGACTCCGGATCCTCGGGGGAGACCCAGTACTTC. Translation gives CATSDSGSSGETQYF.

V usage is TRBV15 and J usage is TRBJ2-2; D perhaps matches TRBD2 (6 bases). The CDR3 is made up of 15 amino acids. V dropped 7 bases and J dropped 5 bases, with 17 bases sitting between them. CDR1 is LNHNV, CDR2 YYDKDF, per germline (reference sequence). CDR3 residues: CATKSRREGTGELFF. The DNA for the CDR3 is TGTGCCACCAAGAGCAGGCGGGAAGGTACCGGGGAGCTGTTTTTT.

V usage is TRBV3-1 and J usage is TRBJ2-7, with 8 bases aligning to TRBD1. Trimming removed 4 bases from V and 5 bases from J; junction bases left unmatched: 7. Germline lookup yields CDR1 LGHDT and CDR2 YNNKEL (reference sequence). The CDR3 extends over 14 amino acids. The CDR3 is CASSRQGFQDEQYF. In nucleotides, the CDR3 is TGTGCCAGCAGCCGACAGGGGTTTCAGGACGAGCAGTACTTC.

The rearrangement links TRBV7-9 to TRBJ2-1; 10 bases agree with TRBD2. Germline CDR1 SEHNR, CDR2 FQNEAQ (reference sequence). The CDR3 extends over 17 amino acids. V dropped 6 bases and J dropped 1; count of bases not matched to a gene: 9. The CDR3 DNA reads TGTGCCAGCAGTAACTTAGGACTAGCGGTTTCCTACAATGAGCAGTTCTTC. Translated: CASSNLGLAVSYNEQFF.

V is TRBV7-9 and J is TRBJ2-1; a weak D match, TRBD2 (8 bases). Per the germline V gene, CDR1 is SEHNR and CDR2 is FQNEAQ (reference sequence). Trimming left V 2 bases short and J 6 bases short, with 17 bases between. This CDR3 spans 16 amino acids. CDR3 DNA sequence: TGTGCCAGCAGCTTAAGGGACAGCGGGAGACGCAATGAGCAGTTCTTC. This encodes CASSLRDSGRRNEQFF.

In this sample, this clonotype turned up a few times. The rearrangement uses TRBV11-2 and TRBJ2-1; D is perhaps TRBD1 (6 bases). The germline gives CDR1 SGHAT, CDR2 FQNNGV. The CDR3 has 14 amino acids. V was cut by 3 bases and J by 10 bases, with 16 bases left in between. The CDR3 region has the DNA TGTGCCAGCAGCTTCGGACCGACTGGGGGCGAGCAGTTCTTC. As protein: CASSFGPTGGEQFF.

This clonotype was counted a few times. V usage is TRBV6-2 or TRBV6-3 and J usage is TRBJ2-1; D not resolved. The CDR3 consists of 14 residues. Trimming took 7 bases from V and 9 from J, leaving 19 bases between them. Germline V gene sequence: CDR1 MNHEY, CDR2 SVGEGT. This CDR3 is CASTRLAAIAEQFF. CDR3 coding DNA: TGTGCCAGCACCCGATTAGCTGCCATTGCTGAGCAGTTCTTC.

Many counts were recorded for this clonotype. V and J are TRBV5-1 and TRBJ2-3; unclear D gene. Trimming removed 2 bases at V and 5 bases at J, with 12 bases between. CDR3 length: 14 residues. The germline gives CDR1 SGHRS, CDR2 YFSETQ. The CDR3 nucleotides read TGCGCCAGCAGCTTCCCAGTAGGTCAAGATACGCAGTATTTT. Protein sequence: CASSFPVGQDTQYF.

This clonotype appeared a few times. The chain recombines TRBV5-4 with TRBJ2-2; 7 nucleotides align to TRBD2. Per germline, CDR1 SGHNT and CDR2 YYREEE (reference sequence). This CDR3 contains 16 residues. V was clipped by 4 bases and J by 0 bases; unmatched bases: 6. The CDR3 loop is CASSGGTNANTGELFF. In DNA, the CDR3 is TGTGCCAGCAGCGGGGGGACTAATGCGAACACCGGGGAGCTGTTTTTT.

The chain joins TRBV27 to TRBJ2-7, with D perhaps given as TRBD1 or TRBD2 (5 bases each). The length of the CDR3 is 15 residues. V lost 2 bases and J lost 3, with 14 bases in between. Germline V gene lookup returns CDR1 MNHEY and CDR2 SMNVEV (reference sequence). CDR3 loop: CASSLRGADSYEQYF. The CDR3 nucleotides read TGTGCCAGCAGTTTAAGGGGAGCAGATAGCTACGAGCAGTACTTC.

The rearrangement joins TRBV24-1 to TRBJ1-4, with a weak D call TRBD1 (5 bases). CDR1 KGHDR and CDR2 SFDVKD come from the germline V gene. V lost 9 bases, J lost 5 bases, and 15 bases lay in between. The CDR3 length is 14 residues. The CDR3 nucleotides read TGTGCCACCCGAAGACAGAAGTTAAATGAAAAACTGTTTTTT. It codes for CATRRQKLNEKLFF.